Sequencing of this TCR beta chain was carried out in a study of identifying expanded T cells in peripheral blood. The CDR3 has 16 amino acids. Deletions cut 1 base from V and 0 bases from J, with 10 bases between. Germline assignment: CDR1 SGHTA and CDR2 FQGNSA. Assay: immunoSEQ multiplex PCR; the TCRdb copy retains only in-frame clones and omits some. The repertoire holds roughly 90,000 clones, around 83% seen once, with 4% to 5.5% in the top ten. The sequenced sample was blood. The clonotype originates from a person between 18 and 75 years old in good health. The chain employs TRBV7-2 and TRBJ2-1, with a possible D match to TRBD2 (6 bases). The DNA for the CDR3 is TGTGCCAGCAGCTTAGTCCAGGGAGGCTCCTACAATGAGCAGTTCTTC. Encoded protein: CASSLVQGGSYNEQFF. Full variable domain (missing parts from reference TRBV7-2 and TRBJ2-1): GAGVSQSPSNKVTEKGKDVELRCDPISGHTALYWYRQSLGQGLEFLIYFQGNSAPDKSGLPSDRFSAERTGGSVSTLTIQRTQQEDSAVYLCASSLVQGGSYNEQFFGPGTRLTVL.